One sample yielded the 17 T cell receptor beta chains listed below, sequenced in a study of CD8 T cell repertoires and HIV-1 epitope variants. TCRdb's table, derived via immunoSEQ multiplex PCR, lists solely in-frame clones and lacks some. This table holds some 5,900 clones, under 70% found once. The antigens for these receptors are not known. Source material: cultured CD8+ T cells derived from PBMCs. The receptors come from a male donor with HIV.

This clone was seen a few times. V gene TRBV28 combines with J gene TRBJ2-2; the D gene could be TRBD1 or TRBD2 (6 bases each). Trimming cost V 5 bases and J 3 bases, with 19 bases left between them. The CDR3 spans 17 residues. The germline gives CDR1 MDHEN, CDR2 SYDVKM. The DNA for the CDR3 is TGTGCCAGCAGTCCACCCGGAGGGGGAAGCGACACCGGGGAGCTGTTTTTT. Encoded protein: CASSPPGGGSDTGELFF.

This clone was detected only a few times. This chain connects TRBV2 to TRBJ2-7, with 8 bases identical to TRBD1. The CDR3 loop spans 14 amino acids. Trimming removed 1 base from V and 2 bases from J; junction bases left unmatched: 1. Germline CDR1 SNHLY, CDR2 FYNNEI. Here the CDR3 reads CASSEGTGTYEQYF. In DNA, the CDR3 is TGTGCCAGCAGTGAAGGGACAGGGACCTACGAGCAGTACTTC.

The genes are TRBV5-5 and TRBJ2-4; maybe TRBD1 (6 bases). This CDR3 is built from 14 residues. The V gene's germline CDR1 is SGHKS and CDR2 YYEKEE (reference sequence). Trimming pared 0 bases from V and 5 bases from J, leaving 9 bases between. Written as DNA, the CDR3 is TGTGCCAGCAGCTTGGTCCCAGGGGAAAACATTCAGTACTTC. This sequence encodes CASSLVPGENIQYF.

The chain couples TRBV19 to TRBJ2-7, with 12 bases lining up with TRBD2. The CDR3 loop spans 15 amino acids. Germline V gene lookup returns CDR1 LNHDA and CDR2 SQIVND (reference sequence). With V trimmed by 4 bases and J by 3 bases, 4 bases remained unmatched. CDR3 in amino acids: CASSTLAGGNYEQYF. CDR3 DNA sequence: TGTGCCAGTAGTACACTAGCGGGAGGAAACTACGAGCAGTACTTC.

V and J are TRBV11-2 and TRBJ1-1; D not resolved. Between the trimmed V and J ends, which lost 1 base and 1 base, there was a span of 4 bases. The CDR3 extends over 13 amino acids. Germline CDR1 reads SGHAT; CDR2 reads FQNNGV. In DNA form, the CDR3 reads TGTGCCAGCAGCTTAGGTTCGAACACTGAAGCTTTCTTT. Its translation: CASSLGSNTEAFF.

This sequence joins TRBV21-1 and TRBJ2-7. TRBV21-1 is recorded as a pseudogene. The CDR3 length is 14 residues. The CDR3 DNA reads TGTGCCGGGGGGGACAGAATACCGCTGTACGAGCAGTACTTC. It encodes CAGGDRIPLYEQYF.

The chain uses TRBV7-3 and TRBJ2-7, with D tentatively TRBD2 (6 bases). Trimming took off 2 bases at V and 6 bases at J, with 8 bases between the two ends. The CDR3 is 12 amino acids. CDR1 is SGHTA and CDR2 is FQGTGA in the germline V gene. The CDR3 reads CASSLRAGEQYF. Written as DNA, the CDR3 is TGTGCCAGCAGCTTACGAGCGGGCGAGCAGTACTTC.

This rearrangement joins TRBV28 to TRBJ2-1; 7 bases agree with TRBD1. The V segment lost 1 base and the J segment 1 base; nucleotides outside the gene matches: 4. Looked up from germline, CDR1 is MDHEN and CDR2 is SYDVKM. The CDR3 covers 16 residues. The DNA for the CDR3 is TGTGCCAGCAGTTTATCACAGGGGATATCCTACAATGAGCAGTTCTTC. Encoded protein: CASSLSQGISYNEQFF.

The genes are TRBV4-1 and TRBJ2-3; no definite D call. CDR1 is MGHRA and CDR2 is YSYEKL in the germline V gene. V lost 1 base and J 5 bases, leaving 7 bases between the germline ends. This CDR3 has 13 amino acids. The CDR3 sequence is CASSQVWGDTQYF. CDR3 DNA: TGCGCCAGCAGCCAAGTATGGGGAGATACGCAGTATTTT.

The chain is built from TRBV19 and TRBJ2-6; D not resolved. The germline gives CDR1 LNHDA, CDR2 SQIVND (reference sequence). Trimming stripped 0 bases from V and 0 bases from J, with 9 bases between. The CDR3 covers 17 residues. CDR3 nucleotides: TGTGCCAGTAGTATAGATCATAGTACCTCTGGGGCCAACGTCCTGACTTTC. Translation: CASSIDHSTSGANVLTF.

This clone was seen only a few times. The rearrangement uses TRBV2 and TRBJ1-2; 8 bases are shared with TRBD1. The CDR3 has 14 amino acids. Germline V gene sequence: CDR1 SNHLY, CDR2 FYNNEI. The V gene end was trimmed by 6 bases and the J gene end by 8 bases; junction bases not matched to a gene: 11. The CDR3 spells CASSLGQGLLGYTF. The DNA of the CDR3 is TGTGCCAGCAGCCTAGGACAGGGACTGTTGGGCTACACCTTC.

CDR3 sequence: CASSLEGDPSYEQYF. CDR3 bases: TGTGCCAGCAGCTTAGAGGGGGACCCTTCCTACGAGCAGTACTTC. This chain connects TRBV7-2 to TRBJ2-7, with D possibly being TRBD1 (6 bases). The CDR3 is 15 amino acids. Germline CDR1 is SGHTA and CDR2 is FQGNSA. The germline V and J ends were trimmed by 1 base and 1 base, with 11 bases remaining between them.

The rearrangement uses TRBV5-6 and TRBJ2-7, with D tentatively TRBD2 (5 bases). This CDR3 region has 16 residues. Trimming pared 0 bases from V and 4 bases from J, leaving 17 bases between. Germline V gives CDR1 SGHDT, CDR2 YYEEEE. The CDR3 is CASSLGPSLGDYEQYF. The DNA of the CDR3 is TGTGCCAGCAGCTTGGGGCCTTCTTTGGGAGATTACGAGCAGTACTTC.

CDR3 DNA sequence: TGTGCCAGCAGTTTTAGCCCGGGTGGCACAGATACGCAGTATTTT. Translating gives CASSFSPGGTDTQYF. The V call is TRBV27, the J call TRBJ2-3; unclear D gene. Germline V gene data show CDR1 as MNHEY and CDR2 as SMNVEV (reference sequence). Trimming stripped 3 bases from V and 1 base from J, with 11 bases between. CDR3 length equals 15 residues.

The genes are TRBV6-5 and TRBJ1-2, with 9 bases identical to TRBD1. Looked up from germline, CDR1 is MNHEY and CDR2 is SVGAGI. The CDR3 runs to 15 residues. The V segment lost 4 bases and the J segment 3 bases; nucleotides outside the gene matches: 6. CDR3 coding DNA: TGTGCCAGCAGTTCTTCACAGGGGGCTGACTATGGCTACACCTTC. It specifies CASSSSQGADYGYTF.

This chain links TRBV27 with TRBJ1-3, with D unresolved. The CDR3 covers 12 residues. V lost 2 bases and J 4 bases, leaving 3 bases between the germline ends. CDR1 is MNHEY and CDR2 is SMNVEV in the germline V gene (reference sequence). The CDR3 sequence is CASSLPGNTIYF. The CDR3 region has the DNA TGTGCCAGCAGTTTACCCGGAAACACCATATATTTT.

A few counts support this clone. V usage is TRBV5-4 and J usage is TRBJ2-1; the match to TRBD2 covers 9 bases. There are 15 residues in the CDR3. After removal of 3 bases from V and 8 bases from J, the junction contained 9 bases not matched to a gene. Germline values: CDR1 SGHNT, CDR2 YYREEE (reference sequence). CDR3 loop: CASSSGGGRADEQFF. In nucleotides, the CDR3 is TGTGCCAGCAGCTCAGGCGGCGGGAGGGCCGATGAGCAGTTCTTC.